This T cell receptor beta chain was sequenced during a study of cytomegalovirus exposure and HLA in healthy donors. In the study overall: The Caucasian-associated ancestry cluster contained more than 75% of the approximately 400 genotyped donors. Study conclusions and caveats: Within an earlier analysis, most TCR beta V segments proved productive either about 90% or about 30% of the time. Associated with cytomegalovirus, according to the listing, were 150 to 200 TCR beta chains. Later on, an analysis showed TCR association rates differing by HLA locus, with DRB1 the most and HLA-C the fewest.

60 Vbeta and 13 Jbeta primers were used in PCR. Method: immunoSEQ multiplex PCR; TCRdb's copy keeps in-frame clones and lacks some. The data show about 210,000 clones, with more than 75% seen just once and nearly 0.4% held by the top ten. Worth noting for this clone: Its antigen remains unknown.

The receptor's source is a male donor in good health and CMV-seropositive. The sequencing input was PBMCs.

The CDR3 DNA reads TGTGCCAGCAGCCCGGGGACAGGGGCCTACTATGGCTACACCTTC. The encoded protein is CASSPGTGAYYGYTF. The genes are TRBV5-4 and TRBJ1-2, with 10 nucleotides matching TRBD1. The CDR3 covers 15 residues. Germline lookup yields CDR1 SGHNT and CDR2 YYREEE (reference sequence). J gave up 3 bases and V 4 bases, and 6 bases lay outside the gene matches.